Listed below are T cell receptor beta chains from one sample, sequenced in a study of cytomegalovirus exposure and HLA in healthy donors. The table came from immunoSEQ multiplex PCR; TCRdb's copy has only in-frame clones and leaves some out. Among approximately 200,000 clones listed, roughly 85% were seen once. The source material was PBMCs. The receptors here all came from a woman in her forties or fifties in good health and CMV-seronegative. Each CDR3 is given with its conserved first and last residue. D genes are given only for firm matches. Part of the rows lack a size; the others show once, few, many or a class for expanded clones.

J,D,length,size,V,CDR3,DNA
TRBJ1-1,TRBD1,16,.,TRBV14,CASSRHPGQENTEAFF,TGTGCCAGCAGCCGCCACCCGGGACAGGAGAACACTGAAGCTTTCTTT
TRBJ2-7,.,13,few,TRBV25-1,CASSGTGTYEQYF,TGTGCCAGCAGTGGCACAGGAACCTACGAGCAGTACTTC
TRBJ2-2,TRBD2,16,.,TRBV7-3,CASSLTTSGSTGELFF,TGTGCCAGCAGCTTAACGACTAGCGGGAGCACCGGGGAGCTGTTTTTT
TRBJ2-1,TRBD2,14,.,TRBV7-3,CASSTLPNSGEQFF,TGTGCCAGCAGCACCCTTCCCAATAGCGGGGAGCAGTTCTTC
TRBJ2-1,.,15,.,TRBV7-3,CASSFSGPSYNEQFF,TGTGCCAGCAGCTTCAGCGGACCCTCCTACAATGAGCAGTTCTTC
TRBJ2-1,TRBD2,15,.,TRBV5-1,CASSLELAGNNEQFF,TGCGCCAGCAGCTTGGAACTAGCGGGGAACAATGAGCAGTTCTTC
TRBJ2-1,TRBD1,14,.,TRBV7-6,CASRRDRGLNEQFF,TGTGCCAGCAGAAGGGACAGGGGATTGAATGAGCAGTTCTTC
TRBJ2-2,.,16,once,TRBV4-2,CASSQDRGVDTGELFF,TGTGCCAGCAGCCAAGATCGGGGAGTTGACACCGGGGAGCTGTTTTTT
TRBJ1-4,.,13,once,TRBV19,CASKFQGEVKLFF,TGTGCCAGTAAATTTCAAGGGGAGGTAAAACTGTTTTTT
TRBJ2-7,.,13,.,TRBV6-1,CASSARGAYEQYF,TGTGCCAGCAGTGCCAGGGGCGCCTACGAGCAGTACTTC
TRBJ1-1,TRBD1,15,.,TRBV27,CASSLRGQALSAAFF,TGTGCCAGCAGTTTAAGGGGACAGGCCCTTTCCGCAGCTTTCTTT
TRBJ2-2,TRBD1,15,.,TRBV7-9,CSSFLRGGSTGELFF,TGTTCCAGCTTCTTAAGAGGGGGCAGCACCGGGGAGCTGTTTTTT
TRBJ1-4,.,14,.,TRBV27,CASSGGATNEKLFF,TGTGCCAGCAGCGGCGGGGCAACTAATGAAAAACTGTTTTTT
TRBJ2-5,.,14,.,TRBV6-1,CASGETARLETQYF,TGTGCCAGCGGGGAGACTGCTCGGCTGGAGACCCAGTACTTC
TRBJ2-1,TRBD2,15,few,TRBV6-1,CASSDRGLAYNEQFF,TGTGCCAGCAGTGATAGGGGACTAGCCTACAATGAGCAGTTCTTC
TRBJ2-5,.,15,.,TRBV5-4,CASSPGLASGETQYF,TGTGCCAGCAGCCCGGGACTCGCATCGGGCGAGACCCAGTACTTC
TRBJ1-1,.,13,few,TRBV19,CASSVTGWDEAFF,TGTGCCAGTAGTGTAACAGGGTGGGATGAAGCTTTCTTT
TRBJ1-5,.,14,.,TRBV7-9,CASSLRGIDQPQHF,TGTGCCAGCAGCTTACGGGGGATTGATCAGCCCCAGCATTTT
TRBJ2-3,TRBD1,15,.,TRBV6-1,CASSEGTAGGDTQYF,TGTGCCAGCAGTGAGGGGACAGCCGGCGGGGATACGCAGTATTTT
TRBJ2-4,TRBD2,15,once,TRBV4-3,CASSQDVRLAGGEYF,TGCGCCAGCAGCCAAGATGTGAGACTAGCGGGAGGGGAGTACTTC
TRBJ1-2,TRBD1,15,.,TRBV28,CASSLRDRGRLGYTF,TGTGCCAGCAGTTTACGCGACAGGGGGCGCCTTGGCTACACCTTC
TRBJ2-5,.,14,.,TRBV5-8,CASSLRARRETQYF,TGTGCCAGCAGCTTGAGAGCTCGGAGAGAGACCCAGTACTTC
TRBJ2-3,.,15,.,TRBV6-4,CASSDSNSRPNTQYF,TGTGCCAGCAGTGACTCGAACAGTCGTCCGAATACGCAGTATTTT
TRBJ1-5,.,12,.,TRBV5-1,CASSLAGGPQHF,TGCGCCAGCAGCTTGGCCGGGGGGCCCCAGCATTTT
TRBJ2-7,.,14,.,TRBV6-5,CASSYAGGAYEQYF,TGTGCCAGCAGTTACGCTGGCGGAGCCTACGAGCAGTACTTC
TRBJ2-7,.,15,.,TRBV19,CASSTGSSASYEQYF,TGTGCCAGTAGTACAGGATCCTCGGCCTCCTACGAGCAGTACTTC
TRBJ2-5,TRBD1,13,.,TRBV7-3,CASSRGQQETQYF,TGTGCCAGCAGCCGGGGACAGCAAGAGACCCAGTACTTC
TRBJ1-5,.,15,.,TRBV18,CASSPGTPPNQPQHF,TGTGCCAGCTCACCAGGGACTCCCCCCAATCAGCCCCAGCATTTT
TRBJ2-7,TRBD1,13,.,TRBV28,CASSRDRVGEQYF,TGTGCCAGCAGTCGGGACAGGGTGGGCGAGCAGTACTTC
TRBJ2-5,.,15,.,TRBV7-3,CASSLFAGPQETQYF,TGTGCCAGCAGCTTATTCGCGGGACCACAAGAGACCCAGTACTTC
TRBJ2-3,TRBD2,16,.,TRBV7-6,CASSLGASGSSDTQYF,TGTGCCAGCAGCTTAGGTGCTAGCGGGAGCTCAGATACGCAGTATTTT
TRBJ1-5,.,14,.,TRBV18,CASSPSGSNQPQHF,TGTGCCAGCTCACCGAGTGGTAGCAATCAGCCCCAGCATTTT
TRBJ2-1,TRBD2,14,.,TRBV11-2,CASSLELAGNEQFF,TGTGCCAGCAGCTTAGAACTAGCGGGAAATGAGCAGTTCTTC
TRBJ2-1,.,17,.,TRBV11-3,CASSLRVGGVSYNEQFF,TGTGCCAGCAGCTTACGAGTTGGCGGGGTTTCCTACAATGAGCAGTTCTTC
TRBJ2-1,TRBD2,16,.,TRBV7-2,CASSLISSGAFVEQFF,TGTGCCAGCAGCTTAATCTCTAGCGGGGCTTTCGTTGAGCAGTTCTTC
TRBJ2-2,.,15,.,TRBV28,CASMPGWVNTGELFF,TGTGCCAGCATGCCGGGGTGGGTGAACACCGGGGAGCTGTTTTTT
TRBJ2-7,.,14,.,TRBV18,CASSPPTSRGEQYF,TGTGCCAGCTCACCACCAACGTCCCGGGGGGAGCAGTACTTC
TRBJ1-4,.,12,.,TRBV21-1,CASRRSAGKLFF,TGTGCCAGCCGCCGCTCTGCGGGAAAACTGTTTTTT
TRBJ2-3,TRBD2,19,.,TRBV6-1,CASSEPTNLAGGYTDTQYF,TGTGCCAGCAGTGAACCAACAAACCTAGCGGGAGGGTACACAGATACGCAGTATTTT
TRBJ2-7,.,13,.,TRBV29-1,CSVEVHTTYEQYF,TGCAGCGTTGAGGTCCACACAACATACGAGCAGTACTTC
TRBJ2-6,.,15,.,TRBV27,CASSLPRAGANVLTF,TGTGCCAGCAGTTTACCCAGGGCTGGGGCCAACGTCCTGACTTTC
TRBJ1-2,TRBD1,15,.,TRBV6-5,CASSYSRGQDYGYTF,TGTGCCAGCAGTTACTCGAGGGGACAGGACTATGGCTACACCTTC
TRBJ2-3,.,15,.,TRBV6-1,CASSVPGRGTDTQYF,TGTGCCAGCAGTGTCCCAGGCCGAGGGACAGATACGCAGTATTTT
TRBJ1-1,.,14,few,TRBV5-1,CASSRSTPNTEAFF,TGCGCCAGCAGCAGAAGTACACCGAACACTGAAGCTTTCTTT
TRBJ1-2,TRBD1,15,.,TRBV6-5,CASSSTTGGLAGYTF,TGTGCCAGCAGCTCAACGACAGGGGGCCTCGCTGGCTACACCTTC
TRBJ2-7,.,11,once,TRBV11-2,CASSASYEQYF,TGTGCCAGCAGCGCGAGCTACGAGCAGTACTTC
TRBJ1-2,TRBD1,12,.,TRBV7-8,CASSPDRDGYTF,TGTGCCAGCAGCCCAGACAGGGACGGCTACACCTTC
TRBJ1-6,.,12,few,TRBV6-6,CASNALSSPLHF,TGTGCCAGCAACGCGTTGTCTTCACCCCTCCACTTT
TRBJ2-1,TRBD2,14,few,TRBV6-5,CASSYVGTSNEQFF,TGTGCCAGCAGTTACGTCGGGACTAGCAATGAGCAGTTCTTC
TRBJ2-7,.,13,.,TRBV10-1,CASRNHSEYDRYF,TGCGCCAGCAGAAACCACAGTGAGTATGATCGGTACTTC
TRBJ1-2,.,14,.,TRBV7-9,CASSFGSTPNGYTF,TGTGCCAGCAGCTTTGGGAGTACGCCCAATGGCTACACCTTC
TRBJ2-1,.,13,.,TRBV6-1,CASRLSSTDEQFF,TGTGCCAGCAGGTTGTCAAGTACTGATGAGCAGTTCTTC
TRBJ1-1,.,13,.,TRBV5-1,CASSLAGVTEAFF,TGCGCCAGCAGCTTGGCCGGGGTGACTGAAGCTTTCTTT
TRBJ2-7,.,14,.,TRBV5-1,CASSLGEAQSEQYF,TGCGCCAGCAGCTTGGGGGAGGCCCAGAGCGAGCAGTACTTC
TRBJ2-1,TRBD2,18,.,TRBV18,CASSPPPRTSAYEGEQFF,TGTGCCAGCTCACCACCCCCCCGGACTAGCGCCTATGAGGGTGAGCAGTTCTTC